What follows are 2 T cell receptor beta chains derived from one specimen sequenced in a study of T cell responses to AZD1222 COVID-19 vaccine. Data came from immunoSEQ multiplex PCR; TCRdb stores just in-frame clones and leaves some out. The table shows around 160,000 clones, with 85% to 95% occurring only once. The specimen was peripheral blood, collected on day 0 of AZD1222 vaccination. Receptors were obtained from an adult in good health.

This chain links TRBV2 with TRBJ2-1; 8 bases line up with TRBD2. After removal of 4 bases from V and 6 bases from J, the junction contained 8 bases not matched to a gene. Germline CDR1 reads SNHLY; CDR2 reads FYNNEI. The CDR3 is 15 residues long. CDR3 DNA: TGTGCCAGCAGTGGCCGATGGACTAGCCGCAATGAGCAGTTCTTC. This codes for CASSGRWTSRNEQFF.

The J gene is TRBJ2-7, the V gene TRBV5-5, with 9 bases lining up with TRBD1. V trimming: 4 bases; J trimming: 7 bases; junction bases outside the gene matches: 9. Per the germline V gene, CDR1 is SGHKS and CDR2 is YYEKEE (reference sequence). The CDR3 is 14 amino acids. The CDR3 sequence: CASSRTGADSEQYF. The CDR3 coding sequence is TGTGCCAGCAGCCGGACAGGGGCCGATAGTGAGCAGTACTTC.